This T cell receptor (beta chain) came from a study of beta chain features in type 1 diabetes. Study-level points and caveats: cDNA-based reads could over-represent cells with high TCR expression. A greater similarity of naive, central memory and Treg TCRB repertoires was seen among patients than among healthy donors. TCRB CDR3s were moderately but significantly shorter in Type 1 diabetes patients in all four CD4+ subsets.

CD4+ cells of the naive, central memory, regulatory and stem cell-like memory types were sorted via CD45RO/CCR7/CD25/CD127/CD95/CD27. A word on this clone: The antigen is undetermined.

Expressed TCRB transcripts were sequenced because the entire RNA isolate underwent reverse transcription. This table comes from immunoSEQ multiplex PCR, and its TCRdb copy is limited to in-frame clones, with some not included. The table has about 300,000 clones, 13% seen once. Germline lookup yields CDR1 MDHEN and CDR2 SYDVKM. V lost 6 bases and J 7 bases, leaving 21 bases between the germline ends. The CDR3 loop spans 16 amino acids. This sequence was found in a woman between 18 and 29 years old with type 1 diabetes. The J gene is TRBJ2-2, the V gene TRBV28; TRBD2 is a possible D gene (6 bases). Sequencing input: naive CD4+ T cells from blood. CDR3 sequence (DNA): TGTGCCAGCAGGCGGCCCACTGGGGGGTTTTTCGGGGAGCTGTTTTTT. Its translation is CASRRPTGGFFGELFF. Looking up the rest from reference TRBV28 and TRBJ2-2 gives the full variable domain: DVKVTQSSRYLVKRTGEKVFLECVQDMDHENMFWYRQDPGLGLRLIYFSYDVKMKEKGDIPEGYSVSREKKERFSLILESASTNQTSMYLCASRRPTGGFFGELFFGEGSRLTVL.